A single sample gave rise to the 15 T cell receptor beta chains below, sequenced in a study of CD8 T cells in ankylosing spondylitis. TCRdb analysed the 5' RACE reads with MiXCR anew, one entry per CDR3 protein. The table shows about 42,000 distinct CDR3 sequences, with roughly 2.5% occurring only once. The sequenced material came from blood, either unsorted or a sorted T cell fraction (not recorded which). These receptors all come from a male donor with ankylosing spondylitis or in good health (not recorded which).

This clonotype was seen at least ten times. The chain recombines TRBV9 with TRBJ1-5; 8 nucleotides align to TRBD1. The CDR3 sequence is 14 residues long. The germline V gene encodes CDR1 SGDLS and CDR2 YYNGEE. V was clipped by 3 bases and J by 2 bases; unmatched bases: 1. CDR3 DNA: TGTGCCAGCAGCGAGGGACAGGGCAATCAGCCCCAGCATTTT. Its protein product is CASSEGQGNQPQHF. The whole variable domain, filled in from reference TRBV9 and TRBJ1-5, reads DSGVTQTPKHLITATGQRVTLRCSPRSGDLSVYWYQQSLDQGLQFLIQYYNGEERAKGNILERFSAQQFPDLHSELNLSSLELGDSALYFCASSEGQGNQPQHFGDGTRLSIL.

This clonotype was seen at least ten times. The rearrangement joins TRBV9 to TRBJ2-3; TRBD2 agrees at 8 bases. This CDR3 has 17 amino acids. Germline values: CDR1 SGDLS, CDR2 YYNGEE. Trimming removed 6 bases from V and 0 bases from J; junction bases left unmatched: 12. The CDR3 reads CASTQAPLAGSTDTQYF. For the CDR3, the DNA is TGTGCCAGCACCCAGGCGCCCTTAGCGGGGAGCACAGATACGCAGTATTTT.

This clonotype was counted ten times or more. This CDR3 reads CASSVKAGPLGDYGYTF. The DNA of the CDR3 is TGTGCCAGCAGCGTAAAGGCCGGGCCCCTAGGCGACTATGGCTACACCTTC. The chain carries TRBV9 and TRBJ1-2; D call uncertain. Germline-derived CDR1 and CDR2 are SGDLS and YYNGEE. V was clipped by 1 base and J by 3 bases, with 19 bases between them. The CDR3 consists of 17 residues.

The sample holds many counts of this clonotype. V gene TRBV9 combines with J gene TRBJ2-2, with D hard to call. CDR1 SGDLS and CDR2 YYNGEE come from the germline V gene. V lost 0 bases, J lost 0 bases, and 15 bases lay in between. CDR3 length: 18 residues. CDR3 in DNA: TGTGCCAGCAGCGTAGTATCGGGTCGGACCACGAACACCGGGGAGCTGTTTTTT. Translation: CASSVVSGRTTNTGELFF.

By sample share, this clonotype is medium-sized. The CDR3 bases are TGTGCCAGCAGTGCCGACTCTGGAAACACCATATATTTT. This gives the protein CASSADSGNTIYF. This sequence joins TRBV28 and TRBJ1-3, with no clear D. Trimming pared 5 bases from V and 0 bases from J, leaving 5 bases between. CDR3 length: 13 amino acids. Germline CDR1 is MDHEN and CDR2 is SYDVKM.

This clonotype was observed many times. The rearrangement links TRBV9 to TRBJ2-1; 12 nucleotides line up with TRBD2. Trimming took 4 bases from V and 1 from J; bases not matched to a gene: 3. Germline CDR1 is SGDLS and CDR2 is YYNGEE. The CDR3 loop spans 16 amino acids. In DNA, the CDR3 is TGTGCCAGCAGCTCTAGCGGGAGGGGATCCTACAATGAGCAGTTCTTC. This codes for CASSSSGRGSYNEQFF.

This clonotype was detected ten times or more. This sequence joins TRBV9 and TRBJ2-3; the match to TRBD2 covers 9 bases. The CDR3 has 15 amino acids. V was clipped by 0 bases and J by 6 bases; unmatched bases: 5. From germline, CDR1 is SGDLS and CDR2 YYNGEE. The CDR3 DNA sequence: TGTGCCAGCAGCGTAGTCGGTAGCGGGAGTGATACGCAGTATTTT. Amino acids: CASSVVGSGSDTQYF.

This clonotype has ten or more counts. The chain links TRBV9 to TRBJ2-5; D is undetermined. V was shortened by 1 base and J by 2 bases, with 6 bases between the two germline ends. The CDR3 is 13 residues long. The germline CDR1 and CDR2 sequences are SGDLS and YYNGEE. CDR3 sequence (DNA): TGTGCCAGCAGCGTACACAATCAAGAGACCCAGTACTTC. It translates to CASSVHNQETQYF. Full variable domain (rest looked up from reference TRBV9 and TRBJ2-5): DSGVTQTPKHLITATGQRVTLRCSPRSGDLSVYWYQQSLDQGLQFLIQYYNGEERAKGNILERFSAQQFPDLHSELNLSSLELGDSALYFCASSVHNQETQYFGPGTRLLVL.

This clonotype was seen at least ten times. This chain connects TRBV9 to TRBJ2-2; 11 bases fit TRBD1. Germline V gene lookup returns CDR1 SGDLS and CDR2 YYNGEE. CDR3 length: 17 amino acids. V trimming: 4 bases; J trimming: 7 bases; junction bases outside the gene matches: 12. DNA of the CDR3: TGTGCCAGCAGCACGCGAGCGGGACAGGGGGTCGGCGGGGAGCTGTTTTTT. This translates into CASSTRAGQGVGGELFF.

This clonotype was seen many times. V and J are TRBV9 and TRBJ2-7, with D tentatively TRBD1 (5 bases). V lost 0 bases, J lost 3 bases, and 10 bases lay in between. Germline V gene data show CDR1 as SGDLS and CDR2 as YYNGEE. This CDR3 has 14 residues. The CDR3 protein is CASSVGQGFYEQYF. The CDR3 nucleotides are TGTGCCAGCAGCGTAGGTCAGGGTTTCTACGAGCAGTACTTC.

This clonotype was observed at least ten times. The rearrangement uses TRBV9 and TRBJ2-3, with 9 positions matching TRBD1. The CDR3 is made up of 17 amino acids. V shed 4 bases, J shed 2 bases, and the junction held 11 bases outside the gene matches. Per germline, CDR1 SGDLS and CDR2 YYNGEE. The CDR3 DNA reads as TGTGCCAGCAGCCCCACGTGGGGGACAGGGTTCACAGATACGCAGTATTTT. This encodes CASSPTWGTGFTDTQYF.

This clonotype was seen many times. The V gene is TRBV9, the J gene TRBJ2-1, with 9 nucleotides matching TRBD2. CDR1 and CDR2 (germline): SGDLS, YYNGEE. CDR3 length: 17 residues. Losses at the gene ends were 2 bases for V and 4 bases for J; bases not matched to a gene: 10. The CDR3 sequence is CASSVSFGTSRYNEQFF. The CDR3 nucleotides read TGTGCCAGCAGCGTTTCATTCGGGACTAGCAGATACAATGAGCAGTTCTTC.

This clonotype was recorded at least ten times. The chain is built from TRBV9 and TRBJ1-2, with TRBD1 matching over 9 bases. Trimming at V came to 4 bases and at J to 5 bases, leaving 12 bases not matched to a gene. The CDR3 has 16 amino acids. The germline gives CDR1 SGDLS, CDR2 YYNGEE. As DNA, the CDR3 is TGTGCCAGCAGCTCCCTCCGGGGACAGGGAGTTTATGGCTACACCTTC. Translated: CASSSLRGQGVYGYTF. Full variable domain (remainder filled in from reference TRBV9 and TRBJ1-2): DSGVTQTPKHLITATGQRVTLRCSPRSGDLSVYWYQQSLDQGLQFLIQYYNGEERAKGNILERFSAQQFPDLHSELNLSSLELGDSALYFCASSSLRGQGVYGYTFGSGTRLTVV.

This clonotype appeared many times. The chain couples TRBV9 to TRBJ2-7; 8 bases are shared with TRBD1. CDR3 length: 14 residues. Trimming cost V 3 bases and J 1 base; bases outside gene matches: 3. The germline V gene encodes CDR1 SGDLS and CDR2 YYNGEE. CDR3 amino acids: CASSARDRSYEQYF. CDR3 nucleotide sequence: TGTGCCAGCAGCGCCCGGGACAGGTCCTACGAGCAGTACTTC.

There are many counts of this clonotype. The chain links TRBV9 to TRBJ2-3; D ambiguous. The CDR3 length is 13 residues. The germline V and J ends were trimmed by 0 bases and 5 bases, with 7 bases remaining between them. Germline-derived CDR1 and CDR2 are SGDLS and YYNGEE. CDR3: CASSVAALDTQYF. The CDR3 bases are TGTGCCAGCAGCGTAGCCGCTTTAGATACGCAGTATTTT.